This T cell receptor beta chain was sequenced during a study of PD-L1 blockade in urothelial cancer. Background on the study: Anywhere from 0 to 3 prior chemotherapy regimens had been received by patients. Blood analysis was done at 3 weeks (second dose) and 6 weeks after treatment began.

Noted time point: pretreatment peripheral blood. Pretreatment and on-treatment blood mononuclear cell samples were taken, totaling between 1 and 8 time points per patient. Spiking of synthetic TCR analog templates was performed in each PCR. Using immunoSEQ multiplex PCR, the repertoire was profiled, and TCRdb retains in-frame clones only, with some absent. Of 15,000 to 20,000 clones listed, over 75% are singletons. The CDR3 loop spans 17 amino acids. Germline values: CDR1 WSHSY, CDR2 SAAADI. The ends were cut back, 3 bases at V and 3 bases at J, with 21 bases in the middle. The input for sequencing was PBMCs, taken around atezolizumab (anti-PD-L1) treatment. This chain joins TRBV10-2 and TRBJ2-7, with D maybe TRBD2 (5 bases). The clonotype was recovered from a man aged 70 or older with urothelial cancer. The CDR3 reads CASSEIWSGMINYEQYF. CDR3 coding DNA: TGCGCCAGCAGTGAAATATGGTCCGGGATGATCAACTACGAGCAGTACTTC.